The clone carrying this TCR beta chain has ten or more counts. The data were taken from a study of human T cells and chemical hapten exposure. Study-level information: Mostly female, the patients presented with alopecia areata, totalis or universalis. Slight volume differences across pooled libraries mainly accounted for varying per-sample TCR yields.

Indicated time point: patch test 2, 6 weeks after DPC sensitization. The treatment was: therapeutic diphenylcyclopropenone sensitization with weekly scalp DPC. CDR1 and CDR2 (germline): DFQATT, SNEGSKA (reference sequence). The CDR3 loop spans 14 amino acids. Library construction involved attaching unique molecular identifiers to individual cDNA molecules, which allowed quantitative, reproducible TCR counting. TCRdb recomputed calls from the RACE reads with MiXCR, one row per CDR3 protein. The sample includes fewer than 85,000 distinct CDR3 sequences, 9.5% to 13% of them seen just once. This specimen was whole blood, taken in connection with sensitization to the hapten diphenylcyclopropenone (DPC). The TCR was taken from a man aged 18-30 years with alopecia areata. Some clones in this sample may be carry-over from other donors' samples. This chain joins TRBV20-1 and TRBJ2-3, with a weak D call TRBD2 (7 bases). CDR3 residues: CSLGEGGLWNTQYF. Written as DNA, the CDR3 is TGCAGCCTCGGGGAGGGGGGGCTGTGGAATACGCAGTATTTT.